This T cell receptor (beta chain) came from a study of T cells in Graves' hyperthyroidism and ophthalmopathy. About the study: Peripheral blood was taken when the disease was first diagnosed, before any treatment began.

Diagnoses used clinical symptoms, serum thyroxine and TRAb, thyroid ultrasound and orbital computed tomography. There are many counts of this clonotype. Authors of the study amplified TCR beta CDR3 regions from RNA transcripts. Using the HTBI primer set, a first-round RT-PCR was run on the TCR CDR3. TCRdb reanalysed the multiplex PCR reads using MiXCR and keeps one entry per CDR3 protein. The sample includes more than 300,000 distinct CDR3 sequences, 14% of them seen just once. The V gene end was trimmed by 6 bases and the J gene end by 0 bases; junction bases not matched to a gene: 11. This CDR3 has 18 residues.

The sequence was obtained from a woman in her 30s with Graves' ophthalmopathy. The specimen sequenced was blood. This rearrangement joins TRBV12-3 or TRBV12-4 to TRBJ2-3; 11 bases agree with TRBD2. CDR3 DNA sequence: TGTGCCAGCAGCCGCCGAACCGGGACTAGCGGTAGCACAGATACGCAGTATTTT. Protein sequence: CASSRRTGTSGSTDTQYF.